The present T cell receptor beta chain was sequenced within a study of cytomegalovirus exposure and HLA in healthy donors. The J segment lost 2 bases and the V segment lost 6 bases, leaving 5 bases of the junction unmatched. CDR1 ENHRY and CDR2 SYGVKD come from the germline V gene. This CDR3 has 15 residues. In the case of this clone: Antigen specificity is unknown.

Findings of the study overall: Reported performance of the classifier showed diagnosis of cytomegalovirus status with high specificity and sensitivity. Later on, a genetic analysis was performed. It linked a missense variant in DCLRE1C with V- and J-gene trimming of TCR beta. There were several of the most significant clusters that appeared linked to common viral pathogens in a later analysis. Relative to the roughly 690-donor mean, N-insertions were reportedly fewer in an Asian-associated ancestry cluster in a later analysis.

The primer mix had 60 Vbeta and 13 Jbeta primers. Clones were read by immunoSEQ multiplex PCR, and TCRdb kept only the in-frame ones, dropping some. The table includes 110,000 to 150,000 clones, approximately 80% detected once. The gene calls are TRBV10-3 and TRBJ1-4; 8 nucleotides agree with TRBD1. The sequenced sample consisted of PBMCs. The source is a man aged 35-49 years in good health and CMV-seropositive. This CDR3 reads CAISPGGLTNEKLFF. CDR3 bases: TGTGCCATCAGCCCAGGGGGCCTGACTAATGAAAAACTGTTTTTT.